The TCR beta chain under discussion was sequenced for a study of T cell responses to AZD1222 COVID-19 vaccine. From germline, CDR1 is SGHRS and CDR2 YFSETQ. Germline trimming cut 3 bases from V and 5 bases from J; bases unmatched to any gene: 7. The CDR3 contains 14 residues. Only in-frame clones appear in the TCRdb table, and some are missing; sequencing was by immunoSEQ multiplex PCR. The sample holds 99,000 or so clones, over 90% seen once. The chain is built from TRBV5-1 and TRBJ1-2, with 7 bases aligning to TRBD1. Sequenced material: peripheral blood, taken on day 0 of AZD1222 vaccination. The sequence derives from an adult in good health. DNA of the CDR3: TGCGCCAGCAGCTCGCGGACAGGAGCGTATGGCTACACCTTC. Translating gives CASSSRTGAYGYTF.